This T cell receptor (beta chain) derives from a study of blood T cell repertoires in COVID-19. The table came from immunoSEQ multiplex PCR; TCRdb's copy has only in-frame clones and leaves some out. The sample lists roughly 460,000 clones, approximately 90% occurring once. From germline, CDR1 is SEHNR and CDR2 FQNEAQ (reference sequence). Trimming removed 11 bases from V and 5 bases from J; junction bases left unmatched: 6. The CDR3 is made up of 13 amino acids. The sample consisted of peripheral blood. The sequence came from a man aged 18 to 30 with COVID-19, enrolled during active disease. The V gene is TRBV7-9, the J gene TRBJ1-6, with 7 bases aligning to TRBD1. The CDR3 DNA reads TGTGCCGGAGGGACAGCCAATAATTCACCCCTCCACTTT. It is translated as CAGGTANNSPLHF. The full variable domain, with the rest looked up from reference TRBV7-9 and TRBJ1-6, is DTGVSQNPRHKITKRGQNVTFRCDPISEHNRLYWYRQTLGQGPEFLTYFQNEAQLEKSRLLSDRFSAERPKGSFSTLEIQRTEQGDSAMYLCAGGTANNSPLHFGNGTRLTVT.